The subject of this entry is one TCR beta chain. What it binds is unknown. Gene names refer to mouse genes. The CDR3 end falls 4 residues outside the read, so it is completed with the germline J gene. These data are taken from a study of CD8+ T cells in alopecia areata. The wider study: Spontaneous alopecia affected the approximately 6-13-month-old C3H/HeJ graft donors, whose skin was transplanted to roughly 6-10-week-old female C3H/HeJ mice.

General study points: Scalp samples also yield sequences of resident alphabeta T cells from normal skin. An increase in clonality over normal scalp was evident in lesional scalp, especially alopecia totalis/universalis.

Pooled cutaneous lymph node cells were sorted using CD4, CD8alpha, NKG2D, NKG2ACE and other markers. The CDR3 is 13 residues long. Trimming pared 4 bases from V and 1 base from J, leaving 7 bases between. Germline CDR1 is NSQYPW and CDR2 is LRSPGD (reference sequence). Investigators isolated RNA and reverse transcribed it into cDNA to act as the sequencing template. The repertoire was sequenced with immunoSEQ multiplex PCR; TCRdb's copy has only in-frame clones and lacks some. The repertoire consists of about 19,000 clones, none detected only once. The sequenced material came from CD8+ T cells sorted from a lymph node. This chain uses TRBV1 with TRBJ1-2; D is perhaps TRBD1 (6 bases). The clonotype was recovered from a C3H/HeJ mouse with alopecia areata. Strain haplotype (MHC): H2-k. CDR3 residues: CTCSGGQNSDYTF. CDR3 bases read: TGCACCTGCAGTGGGGGACAAAACTCC.